Below, 2 T cell receptor beta chains from the same sample are listed, as sequenced in a study of cytomegalovirus exposure and HLA in healthy donors. With 60 Vbeta and 13 Jbeta primers, the PCR was carried out. Assay used: immunoSEQ multiplex PCR; TCRdb lists only in-frame clones, some missing. The sample carries about 170,000 clones, approximately 59% recorded once. The sequenced sample was PBMCs. The origin of the receptors is a man in his forties in good health and CMV-seronegative.

On this clone itself: Because the CDR3 is missing its conserved closing phenylalanine or tryptophan, this is likely a read error. The J gene is TRBJ2-7, the V gene TRBV13; TRBD2 matches at 7 bases. The CDR3 has 15 residues. The germline V gene has CDR1 PRHDT and CDR2 FYEKMQ (reference sequence). Trimming at V came to 2 bases and at J to 0 bases, leaving 4 bases not matched to a gene. CDR3 in DNA: TGTGCCAGCAGCTTAAGCGGGGATTTCTCCTACGAGCAGTACTCC. This translates into CASSLSGDFSYEQYS.

This clone occurred a few times. Germline and junction disagree at one end, which may indicate a read error. This chain links TRBV18 with TRBJ1-2; D is ambiguous. The CDR3 spans 13 residues. Germline lookup yields CDR1 KGHSH and CDR2 LQKENI. CDR3 residues: CASSPVLESSVHF. The CDR3 nucleotides are TGTGCCAGCTCACCAGTTTTGGAGTCCAGCGTCCACTTC.